This passage covers 28 T cell receptor beta chains from one sample sequenced in a study of blood T cell repertoires in COVID-19. Profiling relied on immunoSEQ multiplex PCR, and the TCRdb table lists in-frame clones only, not all of them. Altogether some 85,000 clones are present, about 74% being singletons, with the ten largest covering less than 60%. The sequencing sample was made of peripheral blood. Every receptor here comes from a human donor in a cohort sampled during active COVID-19.

This clone was observed a handful of times. The chain joins TRBV6-1 to TRBJ2-2, with D possibly TRBD1 on 6 matching bases. The germline CDR1 and CDR2 sequences are MNHNS and SASEGT. This CDR3 has 15 amino acids. V lost 0 bases, J lost 5 bases, and 10 bases lay in between. The CDR3: CASSEAGGGTGELFF. CDR3 bases: TGTGCCAGCAGTGAAGCTGGGGGCGGGACCGGGGAGCTGTTTTTT.

The chain is built from TRBV27 and TRBJ2-1, with 7 positions matching TRBD1. This CDR3 is built from 15 residues. V trimming: 3 bases; J trimming: 0 bases; junction bases outside the gene matches: 2. Germline V lookup: CDR1 MNHEY, CDR2 SMNVEV (reference sequence). The CDR3 DNA reads as TGTGCCAGCAGTTTCGGGACAGTCTCCTACAATGAGCAGTTCTTC. Translation gives CASSFGTVSYNEQFF.

The rearrangement links TRBV7-3 to TRBJ2-2; 10 bases match TRBD2. V shed 3 bases, J shed 6 bases, and the junction held 7 bases outside the gene matches. Germline values: CDR1 SGHTA, CDR2 FQGTGA. This CDR3 comprises 16 residues. CDR3 in amino acids: CASSLLAGGSSGELFF. For the CDR3, the DNA is TGTGCCAGCAGCTTGTTAGCGGGAGGTTCCTCCGGGGAGCTGTTTTTT.

The chain employs TRBV3-1 (or the pseudogene TRBV3-2) and TRBJ2-1; perhaps TRBD2 as D (5 bases). From germline, CDR1 is LGHDT and CDR2 YNNKEL (reference sequence). The CDR3 consists of 12 residues. Trimming took 4 bases from V and 9 from J, leaving 10 bases between them. The CDR3 DNA reads as TGTGCCAGCAGCCGTCGGGAAACTGAGCAGTTCTTC. This sequence encodes CASSRRETEQFF.

This clone was recorded only once. This chain joins TRBV29-1 and TRBJ2-1, with 8 nucleotides matching TRBD1. With 7 bases clipped from V and 0 bases from J, the junction kept 11 bases outside the gene matches. CDR3 size: 16 residues. Germline assignment: CDR1 SQVTM and CDR2 ANQGSEA. The CDR3 spells CSALLRTGGSYNEQFF. CDR3 nucleotide sequence: TGCAGCGCCCTTTTACGTACAGGGGGCTCCTACAATGAGCAGTTCTTC.

This clone was picked up a small number of times. The CDR3 bases are TGCGCCAGCAGCCGCATTTCGGGGGGCGAGCAGTACTTC. Encoded protein: CASSRISGGEQYF. The chain recombines TRBV4-3 with TRBJ2-7; 7 bases align to TRBD2. CDR3 length: 13 amino acids. Germline V gene sequence: CDR1 LGHNA, CDR2 YSLEER. Trimming removed 4 bases from V and 6 bases from J; junction bases left unmatched: 6.

The chain is built from TRBV9 and TRBJ2-5, with no clear D. The CDR3 has 13 residues. V was cut by 3 bases and J by 5 bases, with 11 bases left in between. CDR1 is SGDLS, CDR2 YYNGEE, per germline. Here the CDR3 DNA reads TGTGCCAGCAGCGCCGCCCTCCGGGAGACCCAGTACTTC. Protein: CASSAALRETQYF.

The chain employs TRBV9 and TRBJ2-7, with D tentatively TRBD2 (6 bases). V was cut by 0 bases and J by 6 bases, with 16 bases left in between. Per germline, CDR1 SGDLS and CDR2 YYNGEE. The length of the CDR3 is 15 residues. The CDR3 region is CASSVGGELPFEQYF. CDR3 coding DNA: TGTGCCAGCAGCGTAGGGGGGGAACTCCCCTTCGAGCAGTACTTC.

The chain is built from TRBV5-6 and TRBJ2-7, with TRBD2 identical over 12 bases. The germline V gene has CDR1 SGHDT and CDR2 YYEEEE. This CDR3 comprises 16 residues. After removal of 5 bases from V and 4 bases from J, the junction contained 10 bases not matched to a gene. The CDR3 sequence is CASREWTSGIRYEQYF. In nucleotides, the CDR3 is TGTGCCAGCAGGGAATGGACTAGCGGGATTCGATACGAGCAGTACTTC.

The genes are TRBV9 and TRBJ2-1, with D uncertain. Germline-derived CDR1 and CDR2 are SGDLS and YYNGEE. Trimming took off 3 bases at V and 2 bases at J, with 15 bases between the two ends. The CDR3 has 16 amino acids. Here the CDR3 DNA reads TGTGCCAGCAGCGCCCGGATGGGCCGAGCCTACAATGAGCAGTTCTTC. It is translated as CASSARMGRAYNEQFF.

The CDR3 spells CASRGAGNTEAFF. DNA for the CDR3: TGTGCCAGCAGGGGGGCCGGGAACACTGAAGCTTTCTTT. The rearrangement links TRBV6-5 to TRBJ1-1; possible D gene TRBD1, 6 bases. Germline V CDR1 and CDR2: MNHEY, SVGAGI. The CDR3 length is 13 residues. The V end was cut by 6 bases, the J end by 1 base, with 9 bases between.

The CDR3 loop reads CASARQGPYEQYF. The CDR3 DNA reads TGTGCCAGTGCTAGGCAGGGCCCCTACGAGCAGTACTTC. This chain connects TRBV12-3 or TRBV12-4 to TRBJ2-7; tentative D call: TRBD1 (5 bases). V was trimmed by 9 bases and J by 2 bases, leaving 14 bases between them. CDR3 length: 13 amino acids.

The chain employs TRBV7-8 and TRBJ1-1, with 7 bases identical to TRBD1. The CDR3 has 14 amino acids. Germline CDR1 SGHVS, CDR2 FQNEAQ. With V trimmed by 5 bases and J by 1 base, 4 bases remained unmatched. The CDR3 is CASSVGTANTEAFF. Written as DNA, the CDR3 is TGTGCCAGCAGCGTCGGGACAGCGAACACTGAAGCTTTCTTT.

The chain uses TRBV7-2 and TRBJ2-7; 10 bases match TRBD2. Germline trimming cut 2 bases from V and 2 bases from J; bases unmatched to any gene: 0. The germline gives CDR1 SGHTA, CDR2 FQGNSA. There are 14 residues in the CDR3. For the CDR3, the DNA is TGTGCCAGCAGCTTAAGCGGGAGGGCCTACGAGCAGTACTTC. Translated: CASSLSGRAYEQYF.

The chain uses TRBV9 and TRBJ1-1; D unresolved. Germline CDR1 SGDLS, CDR2 YYNGEE. Between the trimmed V and J ends, which lost 4 bases and 2 bases, there was a span of 9 bases. The CDR3 runs 13 residues. Here the CDR3 DNA reads TGTGCCAGCAGCAAGACACCCAACACTGAAGCTTTCTTT. Translation gives CASSKTPNTEAFF.

V usage is TRBV6-6 and J usage is TRBJ1-1, with D maybe TRBD1 (5 bases). The CDR3 extends over 18 amino acids. Germline CDR1 MNHNY, CDR2 SVGAGI (reference sequence). V was pared by 5 bases and J by 3 bases, with 25 bases between. The CDR3 loop is CASSRPRAGNPGDTEAFF. CDR3 nucleotide sequence: TGTGCCAGCAGTCGACCTCGGGCAGGGAACCCTGGGGACACTGAAGCTTTCTTT.

This clone was counted a few times. The chain joins TRBV29-1 to TRBJ2-1, with 14 bases matching TRBD2. Germline-derived CDR1 and CDR2 are SQVTM and ANQGSEA. Germline trimming cut 6 bases from V and 3 bases from J; bases unmatched to any gene: 10. CDR3 length: 17 amino acids. The CDR3 reads CSVLRGTSGSLYNEQFF. CDR3 in DNA: TGCAGCGTCCTCCGGGGGACTAGCGGGAGTCTCTACAATGAGCAGTTCTTC.

The V gene is TRBV7-2, the J gene TRBJ2-3, with unresolved D. From germline, CDR1 is SGHTA and CDR2 FQGNSA. The CDR3 totals 14 residues. V was shortened by 1 base and J by 1 base, with 6 bases between the two germline ends. The CDR3 DNA is TGTGCCAGCAGCTTAGGGAGCGGCACAGATACGCAGTATTTT. Encoded protein: CASSLGSGTDTQYF.

The CDR3 sequence: CSASFPHRGYEQYF. The CDR3 DNA is TGCAGTGCTAGTTTCCCTCATAGGGGCTACGAGCAGTACTTC. This chain links TRBV20-1 with TRBJ2-7; TRBD1 might be the D (5 bases). CDR1 DFQATT and CDR2 SNEGSKA come from the germline V gene (reference sequence). The CDR3 is made up of 14 amino acids. The V and J ends lost 3 bases and 3 bases respectively, with 15 bases between them.

The chain employs TRBV6-2 or TRBV6-3 and TRBJ2-2, with 8 nucleotides matching TRBD1. Germline CDR1 reads MNHEY; CDR2 reads SVGEGT. The CDR3 loop spans 17 amino acids. V shed 2 bases, J shed 6 bases, and the junction held 11 bases outside the gene matches. Written as DNA, the CDR3 is TGTGCCAGCAGTTACGGAATCGGGACAGGTCCACCCGGGGAGCTGTTTTTT. This gives the protein CASSYGIGTGPPGELFF.

This rearrangement joins TRBV7-3 to TRBJ2-3; D gene uncertain. Germline lookup yields CDR1 SGHTA and CDR2 FQGTGA. CDR3 length equals 17 residues. Trimming pared 5 bases from V and 0 bases from J, leaving 18 bases between. DNA of the CDR3: TGTGCCAGCAGCCCCTCGGGTCCTCTAACTAGCACAGATACGCAGTATTTT. This translates into CASSPSGPLTSTDTQYF.

This clone was recorded once. The V and J genes are TRBV28 and TRBJ2-7, with 9 bases identical to TRBD2. CDR3 size: 15 residues. Germline V CDR1 and CDR2: MDHEN, SYDVKM. The V and J ends lost 6 bases and 6 bases, in that order; junction bases with no gene match: 12. CDR3: CASRTSGSALGEQYF. The CDR3 DNA is TGTGCCAGCAGGACTAGCGGATCTGCCCTAGGCGAGCAGTACTTC.

V usage is TRBV28 and J usage is TRBJ1-1; 8 bases agree with TRBD1. CDR1 is MDHEN, CDR2 SYDVKM, per germline. This CDR3 is 14 amino acids long. The ends lost 6 bases at V and 4 bases at J; junction bases unmatched: 7. The CDR3 is CASSFLTGVTEAFF. The DNA for the CDR3 is TGTGCCAGCAGCTTCTTGACAGGGGTCACTGAAGCTTTCTTT.

The rearrangement joins TRBV6-2 or TRBV6-3 to TRBJ2-1, with 10 bases matching TRBD2. J lost 7 bases, V lost 5 bases, and 5 bases had no gene match. The CDR3 is made up of 14 amino acids. Germline assignment: CDR1 MNHEY and CDR2 SVGEGT. CDR3 in DNA: TGTGCCAGCAGTCAACTAGCGGGAAATAATGAGCAGTTCTTC. It specifies CASSQLAGNNEQFF.

Concerning this clone itself: This specimen includes other DNA sequences encoding the same CDR3. V gene TRBV11-2 combines with J gene TRBJ2-7; 7 positions match TRBD2. The CDR3 totals 15 residues. The germline gives CDR1 SGHAT, CDR2 FQNNGV. After removal of 8 bases from V and 0 bases from J, the junction contained 10 bases not matched to a gene. CDR3 protein: CASAWASGHSYEQYF. The DNA for the CDR3 is TGTGCCAGCGCCTGGGCTAGCGGACACTCCTACGAGCAGTACTTC.

This chain links TRBV28 with TRBJ1-2; 9 nucleotides line up with TRBD1. With 3 bases clipped from V and 1 base from J, the junction kept 3 bases outside the gene matches. CDR3 size: 15 residues. Germline assignment: CDR1 MDHEN and CDR2 SYDVKM. The CDR3 sequence is CASSLGTGNNYGYTF. The CDR3 nucleotides read TGTGCCAGCAGTTTGGGGACAGGGAATAACTATGGCTACACCTTC.

The chain uses TRBV6-2 or TRBV6-3 and TRBJ1-2; D call uncertain. Trimming shortened V by 4 bases and J by 4 bases, and 10 bases separated the two germline ends. The CDR3 contains 13 residues. CDR1 is MNHEY and CDR2 is SVGEGT in the germline V gene. CDR3 sequence reads: CASSLTEVYGYTF. CDR3 DNA: TGTGCCAGCAGTTTGACTGAGGTCTATGGCTACACCTTC.

The chain joins TRBV19 to TRBJ2-7; the match to TRBD2 covers 7 bases. Germline V gene sequence: CDR1 LNHDA, CDR2 SQIVND (reference sequence). After removal of 1 base from V and 0 bases from J, the junction contained 18 bases not matched to a gene. CDR3 length equals 20 residues. DNA for the CDR3: TGTGCCAGTAGTATAGGAGGGCACCCACACCTTTGGGGGGGCTCCTACGAGCAGTACTTC. Amino acid sequence: CASSIGGHPHLWGGSYEQYF.